This TCR beta chain was profiled in a study of tumor T cells in aggressive B-cell lymphoma. Per germline, CDR1 WNHNN and CDR2 SYGVQD (reference sequence). The junction had 5 bases not matched to a gene; V was cut back by 2 bases and J by 6 bases. The CDR3 spans 16 residues. Profiled with immunoSEQ multiplex PCR; TCRdb holds only in-frame clones, not every one. The data contain about 10,000 clones, about 88% of them singletons. The sequenced sample was tumor tissue. The chain recombines TRBV10-1 with TRBJ2-1; 12 bases line up with TRBD2. The TCR originated in an adult with diffuse large B cell lymphoma. CDR3 in amino acids: CASSEGTSGLSNEQFF. Written as DNA, the CDR3 is TGCGCCAGCAGTGAGGGGACTAGCGGGTTGTCCAATGAGCAGTTCTTC.